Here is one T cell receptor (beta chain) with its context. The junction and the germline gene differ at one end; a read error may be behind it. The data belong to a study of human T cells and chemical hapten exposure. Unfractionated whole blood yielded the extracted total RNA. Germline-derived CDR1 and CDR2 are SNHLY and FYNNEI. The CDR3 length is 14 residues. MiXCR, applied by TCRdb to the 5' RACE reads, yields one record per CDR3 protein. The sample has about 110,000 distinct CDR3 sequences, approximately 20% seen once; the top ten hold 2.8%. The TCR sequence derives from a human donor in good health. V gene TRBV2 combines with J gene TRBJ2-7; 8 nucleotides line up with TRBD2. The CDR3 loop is CGSLSSSGGYEQYF. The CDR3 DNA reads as TGTGGCAGCCTATCCTCGAGCGGGGGATACGAGCAGTACTTC.